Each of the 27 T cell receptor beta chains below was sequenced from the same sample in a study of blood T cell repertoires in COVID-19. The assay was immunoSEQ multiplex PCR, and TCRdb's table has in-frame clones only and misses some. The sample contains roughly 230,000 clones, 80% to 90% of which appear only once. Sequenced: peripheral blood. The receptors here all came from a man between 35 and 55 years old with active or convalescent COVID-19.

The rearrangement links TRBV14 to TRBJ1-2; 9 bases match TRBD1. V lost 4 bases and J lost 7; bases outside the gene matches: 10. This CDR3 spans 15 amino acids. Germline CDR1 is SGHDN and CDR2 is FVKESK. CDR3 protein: CASSPSDRGGFGYTF. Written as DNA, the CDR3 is TGTGCCAGCAGCCCGTCGGACAGGGGAGGCTTTGGCTACACCTTC. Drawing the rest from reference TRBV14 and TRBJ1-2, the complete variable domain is EAGVTQFPSHSVIEKGQTVTLRCDPISGHDNLYWYRRVMGKEIKFLLHFVKESKQDESGMPNNRFLAERTGGTYSTLKVQPAELEDSGVYFCASSPSDRGGFGYTFGSGTRLTVV.

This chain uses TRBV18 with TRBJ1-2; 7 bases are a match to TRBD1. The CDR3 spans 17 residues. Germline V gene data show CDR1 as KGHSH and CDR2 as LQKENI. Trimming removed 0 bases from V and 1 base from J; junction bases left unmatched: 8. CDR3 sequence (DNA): TGTGCCAGCTCACCACCAGGGACAGTCAACCTTAACTATGGCTACACCTTC. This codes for CASSPPGTVNLNYGYTF.

This CDR3 is CASSQGQTSNYGYTF. In DNA, the CDR3 is TGCGCCAGCAGCCAAGGACAGACTTCTAACTATGGCTACACCTTC. The rearrangement joins TRBV4-3 to TRBJ1-2; TRBD1 is a possible D gene (5 bases). This CDR3 contains 15 residues. Trimming removed 1 base from V and 0 bases from J, with 9 bases in between. Germline-derived CDR1 and CDR2 are LGHNA and YSLEER.

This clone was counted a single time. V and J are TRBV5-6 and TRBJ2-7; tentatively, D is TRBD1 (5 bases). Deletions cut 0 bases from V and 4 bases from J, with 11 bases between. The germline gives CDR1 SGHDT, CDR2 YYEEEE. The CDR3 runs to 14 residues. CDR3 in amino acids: CASSLVVAGYEQYF. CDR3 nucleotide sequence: TGTGCCAGCAGCTTGGTTGTCGCAGGGTACGAGCAGTACTTC. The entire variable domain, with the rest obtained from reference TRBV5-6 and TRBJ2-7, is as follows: DAGVTQSPTHLIKTRGQQVTLRCSPKSGHDTVSWYQQALGQGPQFIFQYYEEEERQRGNFPDRFSGHQFPNYSSELNVNALLLGDSALYLCASSLVVAGYEQYFGPGTRLTVT.

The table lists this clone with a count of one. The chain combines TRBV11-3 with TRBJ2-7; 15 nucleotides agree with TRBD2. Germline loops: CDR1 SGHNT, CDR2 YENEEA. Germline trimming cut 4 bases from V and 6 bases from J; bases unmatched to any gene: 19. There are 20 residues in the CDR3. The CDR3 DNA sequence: TGTGCCAGCAGCTCCGACCTTAGGACTAGCGGGAGGGTTGACGTGGGCGAGCAGTACTTC. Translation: CASSSDLRTSGRVDVGEQYF.

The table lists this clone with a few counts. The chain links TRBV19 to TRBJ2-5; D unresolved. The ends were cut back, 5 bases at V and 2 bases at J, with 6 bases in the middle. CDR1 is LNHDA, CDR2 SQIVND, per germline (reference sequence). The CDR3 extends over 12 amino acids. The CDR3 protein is CASSGRQETQYF. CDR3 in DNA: TGTGCCAGTAGTGGCAGGCAAGAGACCCAGTACTTC.

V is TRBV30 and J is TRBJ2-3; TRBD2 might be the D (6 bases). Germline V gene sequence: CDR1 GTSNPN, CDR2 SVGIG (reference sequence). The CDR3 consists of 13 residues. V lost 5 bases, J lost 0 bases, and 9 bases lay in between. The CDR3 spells CAWRGLSTDTQYF. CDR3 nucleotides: TGTGCCTGGCGGGGACTTAGCACAGATACGCAGTATTTT. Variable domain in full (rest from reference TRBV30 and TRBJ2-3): SQTIHQWPATLVQPVGSPLSLECTVEGTSNPNLYWYRQAAGRGLQLLFYSVGIGQISSEVPQNLSASRPQDRQFILSSKKLLLSDSGFYLCAWRGLSTDTQYFGPGTRLTVL.

The CDR3 reads CASSTLGGYNEQFF. In nucleotides, the CDR3 is TGTGCCAGTTCCACTTTGGGCGGGTACAATGAGCAGTTCTTC. This chain connects TRBV18 to TRBJ2-1, with D perhaps matching TRBD2 (5 bases). The germline gives CDR1 KGHSH, CDR2 LQKENI. With 9 bases removed from V and 4 bases from J, the gap between germline ends came to 16 bases. This CDR3 region has 14 residues.

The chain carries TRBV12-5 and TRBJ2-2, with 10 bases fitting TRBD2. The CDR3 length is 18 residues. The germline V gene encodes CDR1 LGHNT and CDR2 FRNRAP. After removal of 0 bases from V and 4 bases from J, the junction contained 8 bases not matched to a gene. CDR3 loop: CASGLVLTSGRTTGELFF. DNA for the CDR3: TGTGCTAGTGGTTTGGTCCTGACTAGCGGGCGTACCACCGGGGAGCTGTTTTTT.

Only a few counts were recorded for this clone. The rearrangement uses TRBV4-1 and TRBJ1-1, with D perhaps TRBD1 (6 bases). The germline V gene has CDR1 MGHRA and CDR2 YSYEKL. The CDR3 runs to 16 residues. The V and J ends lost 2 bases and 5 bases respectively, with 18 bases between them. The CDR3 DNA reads TGCGCCAGCAGCCAATTATTGGGGGGGCAAGGGACTGAAGCTTTCTTT. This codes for CASSQLLGGQGTEAFF.

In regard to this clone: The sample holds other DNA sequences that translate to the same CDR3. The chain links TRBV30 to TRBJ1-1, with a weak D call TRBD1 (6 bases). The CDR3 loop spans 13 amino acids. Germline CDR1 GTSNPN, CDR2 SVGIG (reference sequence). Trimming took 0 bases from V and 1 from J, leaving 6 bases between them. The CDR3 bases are TGTGCCTGGAGTGTACAGGGGAACACTGAAGCTTTCTTT. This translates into CAWSVQGNTEAFF.

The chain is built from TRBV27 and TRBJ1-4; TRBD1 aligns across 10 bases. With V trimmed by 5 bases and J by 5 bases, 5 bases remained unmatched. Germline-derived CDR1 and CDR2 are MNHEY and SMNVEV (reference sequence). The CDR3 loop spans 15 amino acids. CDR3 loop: CASSIWTGGNEKLFF. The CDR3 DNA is TGTGCCAGCAGTATTTGGACAGGGGGAAATGAAAAACTGTTTTTT.

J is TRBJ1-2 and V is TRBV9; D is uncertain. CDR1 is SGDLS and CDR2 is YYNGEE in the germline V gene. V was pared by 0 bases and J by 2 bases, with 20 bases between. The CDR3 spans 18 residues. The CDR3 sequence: CASSVDKAPRNPNYGYTF. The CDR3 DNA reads TGTGCCAGCAGCGTAGATAAGGCACCGCGGAATCCGAACTATGGCTACACCTTC.

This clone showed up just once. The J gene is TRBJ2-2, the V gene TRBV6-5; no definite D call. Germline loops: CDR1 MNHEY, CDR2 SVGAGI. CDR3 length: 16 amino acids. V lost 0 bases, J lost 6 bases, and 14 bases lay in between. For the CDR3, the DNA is TGTGCCAGCAGTTACTCAAAGAGGATTGGATCCGGGGAGCTGTTTTTT. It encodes CASSYSKRIGSGELFF.

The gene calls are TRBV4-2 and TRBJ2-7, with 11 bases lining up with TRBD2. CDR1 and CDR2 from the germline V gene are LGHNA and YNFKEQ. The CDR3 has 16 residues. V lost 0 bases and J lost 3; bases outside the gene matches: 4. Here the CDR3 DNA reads TGTGCCAGCAGCCAAGATCTAGCGGGGGGTTACTACGAGCAGTACTTC. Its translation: CASSQDLAGGYYEQYF.

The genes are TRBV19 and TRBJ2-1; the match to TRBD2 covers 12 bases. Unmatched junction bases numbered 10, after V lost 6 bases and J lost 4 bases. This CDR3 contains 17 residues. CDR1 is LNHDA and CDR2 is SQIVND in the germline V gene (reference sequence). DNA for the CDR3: TGTGCCAGTAGCCGGTCGTACGGACTAGCGGGATACAATGAGCAGTTCTTC. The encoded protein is CASSRSYGLAGYNEQFF.

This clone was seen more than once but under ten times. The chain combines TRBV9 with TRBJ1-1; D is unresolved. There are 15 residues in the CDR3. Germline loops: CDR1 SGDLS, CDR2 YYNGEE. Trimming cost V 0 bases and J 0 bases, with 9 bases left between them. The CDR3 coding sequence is TGTGCCAGCAGCGTAGCCGCAGCGATGAACACTGAAGCTTTCTTT. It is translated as CASSVAAAMNTEAFF.

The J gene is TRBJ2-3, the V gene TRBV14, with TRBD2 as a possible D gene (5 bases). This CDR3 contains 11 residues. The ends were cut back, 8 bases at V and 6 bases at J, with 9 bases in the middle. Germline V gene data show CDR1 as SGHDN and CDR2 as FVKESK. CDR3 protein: CASDYGDTQYF. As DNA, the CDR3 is TGTGCCAGCGACTACGGGGATACGCAGTATTTT.

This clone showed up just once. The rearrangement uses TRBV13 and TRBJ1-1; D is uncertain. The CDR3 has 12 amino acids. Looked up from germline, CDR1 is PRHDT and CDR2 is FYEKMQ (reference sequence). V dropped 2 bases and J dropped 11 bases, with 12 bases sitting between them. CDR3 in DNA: TGTGCCAGCAGCTTAAAAGAACCGAGGGCTTTCTTT. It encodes CASSLKEPRAFF.

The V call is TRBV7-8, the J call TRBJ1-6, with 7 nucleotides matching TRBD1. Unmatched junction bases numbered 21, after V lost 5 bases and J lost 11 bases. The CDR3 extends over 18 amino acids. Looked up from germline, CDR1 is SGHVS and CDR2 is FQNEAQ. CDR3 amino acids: CASSPRGGPGGYPAPLHF. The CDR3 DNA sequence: TGTGCCAGCAGCCCCCGAGGAGGGCCAGGGGGATATCCCGCACCCCTCCACTTT.

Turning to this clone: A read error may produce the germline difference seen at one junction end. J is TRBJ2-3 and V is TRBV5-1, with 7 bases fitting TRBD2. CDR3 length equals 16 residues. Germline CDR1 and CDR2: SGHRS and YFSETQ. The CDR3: CASSLGRELRTDTQYF. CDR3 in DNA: TGCGCCAGCAGTTTGGGGCGGGAGCTCCGCACAGATACGCAGTATTTT. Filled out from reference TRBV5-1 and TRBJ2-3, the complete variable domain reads KAGVTQTPRYLIKTRGQQVTLSCSPISGHRSVSWYQQTPGQGLQFLFEYFSETQRNKGNFPGRFSGRQFSNSRSEMNVSTLELGDSALYLCASSLGRELRTDTQYFGPGTRLTVL.

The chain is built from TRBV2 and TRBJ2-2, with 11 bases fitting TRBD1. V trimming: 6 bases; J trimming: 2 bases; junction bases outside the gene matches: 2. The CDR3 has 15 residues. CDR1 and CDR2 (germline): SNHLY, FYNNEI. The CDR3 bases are TGTGCCAGCAGCCGGACAGGGGGCAACACCGGGGAGCTGTTTTTT. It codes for CASSRTGGNTGELFF.

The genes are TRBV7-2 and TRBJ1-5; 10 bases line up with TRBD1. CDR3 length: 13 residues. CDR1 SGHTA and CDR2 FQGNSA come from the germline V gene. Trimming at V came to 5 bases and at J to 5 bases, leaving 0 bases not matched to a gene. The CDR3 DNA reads TGTGCCAGCAGCGGACAGGGGGATCAGCCCCAGCATTTT. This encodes CASSGQGDQPQHF.

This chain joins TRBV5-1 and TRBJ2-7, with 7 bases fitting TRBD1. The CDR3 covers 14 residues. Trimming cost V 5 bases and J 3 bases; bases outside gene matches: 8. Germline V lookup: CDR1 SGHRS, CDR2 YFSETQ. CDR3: CASRPGQPLYEQYF. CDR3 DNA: TGCGCCAGCAGACCGGGACAGCCACTCTACGAGCAGTACTTC.

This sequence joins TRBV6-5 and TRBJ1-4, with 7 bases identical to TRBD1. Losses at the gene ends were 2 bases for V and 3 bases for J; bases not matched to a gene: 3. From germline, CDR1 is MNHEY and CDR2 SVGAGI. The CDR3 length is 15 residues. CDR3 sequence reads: CASSYLQGSNEKLFF. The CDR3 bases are TGTGCCAGCAGTTACCTACAGGGGTCTAATGAAAAACTGTTTTTT.

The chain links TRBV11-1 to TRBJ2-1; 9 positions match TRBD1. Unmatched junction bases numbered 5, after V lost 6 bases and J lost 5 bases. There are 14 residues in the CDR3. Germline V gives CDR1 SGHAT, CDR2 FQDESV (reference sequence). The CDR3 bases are TGTGCCAGCAGTTACGGACAGGGGCACAATGAGCAGTTCTTC. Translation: CASSYGQGHNEQFF.

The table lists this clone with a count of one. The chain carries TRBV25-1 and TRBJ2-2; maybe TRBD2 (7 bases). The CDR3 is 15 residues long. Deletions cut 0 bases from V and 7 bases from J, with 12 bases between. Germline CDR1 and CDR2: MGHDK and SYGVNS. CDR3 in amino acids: CASSEYGGHVGELFF. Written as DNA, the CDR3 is TGTGCCAGCAGTGAATACGGGGGGCATGTCGGGGAGCTGTTTTTT.